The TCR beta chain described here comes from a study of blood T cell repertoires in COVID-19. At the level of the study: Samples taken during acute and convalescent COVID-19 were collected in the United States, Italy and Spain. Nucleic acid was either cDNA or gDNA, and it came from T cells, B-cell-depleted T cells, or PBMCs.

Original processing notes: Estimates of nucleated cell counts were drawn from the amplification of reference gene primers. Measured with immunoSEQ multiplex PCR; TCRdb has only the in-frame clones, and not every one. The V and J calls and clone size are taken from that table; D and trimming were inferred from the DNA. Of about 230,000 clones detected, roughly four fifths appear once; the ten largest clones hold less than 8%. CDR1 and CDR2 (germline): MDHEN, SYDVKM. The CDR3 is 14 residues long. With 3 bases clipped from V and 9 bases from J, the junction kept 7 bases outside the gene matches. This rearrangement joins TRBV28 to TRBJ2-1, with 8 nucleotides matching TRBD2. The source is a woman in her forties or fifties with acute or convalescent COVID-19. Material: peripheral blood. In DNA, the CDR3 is TGTGCCAGCAGTTTTCGCGGGGGGCCGCGTGAGCAGTTCTTC. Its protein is CASSFRGGPREQFF.